Following are 29 T cell receptor beta chains from one sample sequenced in a study of shared clonotypes between healthy human individuals. Generated by immunoSEQ multiplex PCR, the TCRdb table keeps only in-frame clones and is missing some. Of about 1.1 million clones listed, around 78% are singletons. Sequencing input: memory CD4+ T cells from PBMCs. The subset denotes: CD45RA-negative fraction. The receptors shown here come from a man aged 18 to 29 in good health. Some clones in this sample may be carry-over from other donors' samples.

The chain uses TRBV18 and TRBJ1-2; a possible D gene is TRBD1 (6 bases). Germline V gives CDR1 KGHSH, CDR2 LQKENI. Trimming cost V 6 bases and J 0 bases, with 14 bases left between them. The CDR3 spans 15 residues. As DNA, the CDR3 is TGTGCCAGCTCTGAACAGGGAGTCACTAACTATGGCTACACCTTC. Its protein is CASSEQGVTNYGYTF. The variable domain in full, with the rest retrieved from reference TRBV18 and TRBJ1-2, is NAGVMQNPRHLVRRRGQEARLRCSPMKGHSHVYWYRQLPEEGLKFMVYLQKENIIDESGMPKERFSAEFPKEGPSILRIQQVVRGDSAAYFCASSEQGVTNYGYTFGSGTRLTVV.

The chain joins TRBV5-4 to TRBJ1-2; perhaps TRBD1 as D (5 bases). The CDR3 has 14 residues. Germline lookup yields CDR1 SGHNT and CDR2 YYREEE (reference sequence). V dropped 4 bases and J dropped 2 bases, with 12 bases sitting between them. The CDR3 here is CASSQGDGNYGYTF. The DNA for the CDR3 is TGTGCCAGCAGCCAGGGAGACGGGAACTATGGCTACACCTTC.

The chain joins TRBV9 to TRBJ1-1, with 7 positions matching TRBD1. Germline CDR1 and CDR2: SGDLS and YYNGEE. Trimming removed 3 bases from V and 4 bases from J; junction bases left unmatched: 6. CDR3 length: 14 residues. CDR3 DNA sequence: TGTGCCAGCAGCGAGGGGGCCGGGGGCACTGAAGCTTTCTTT. Amino acid sequence: CASSEGAGGTEAFF.

The chain joins TRBV30 to TRBJ2-4; D is possibly TRBD1 (6 bases). This CDR3 spans 15 amino acids. Germline assignment: CDR1 GTSNPN and CDR2 SVGIG (reference sequence). The ends were cut back, 0 bases at V and 1 base at J, with 10 bases in the middle. The DNA for the CDR3 is TGTGCCTGGAGTGTTGCAGGGGCGGCCAAAAACATTCAGTACTTC. As protein: CAWSVAGAAKNIQYF.

In this sample, this clone turned up once. V and J are TRBV27 and TRBJ2-2; 10 bases map to TRBD1. The germline CDR1 and CDR2 sequences are MNHEY and SMNVEV (reference sequence). V was clipped by 3 bases and J by 6 bases; unmatched bases: 7. The CDR3 covers 16 residues. This CDR3 is CASSFRDRGGPGELFF. For the CDR3, the DNA is TGTGCCAGCAGTTTCCGGGACAGGGGAGGTCCCGGGGAGCTGTTTTTT.

As regards this clone: Other nucleotide sequences from this sample produce the same CDR3. The chain uses TRBV11-3 and TRBJ2-1; D is ambiguous. V was shortened by 5 bases and J by 10 bases, with 12 bases between the two germline ends. The CDR3 totals 12 residues. Per germline, CDR1 SGHNT and CDR2 YENEEA. Written as DNA, the CDR3 is TGTGCCAGCAGCCTAGGTCGTGGGGAGCAGTTCTTC. This codes for CASSLGRGEQFF.

This clone is a singleton in its sample. This rearrangement joins TRBV6-5 to TRBJ1-1; D is uncertain. The CDR3 loop spans 15 amino acids. CDR1 and CDR2 (germline): MNHEY, SVGAGI. The V end lost 1 base, the J end lost 4 bases, and 13 bases lay between the germline ends. CDR3 in DNA: TGTGCCAGCAGTTACTTCGGCGCGCAGGTCACTGAAGCTTTCTTT. It is translated as CASSYFGAQVTEAFF.

V gene TRBV7-2 combines with J gene TRBJ2-1; D is possibly TRBD2 (5 bases). Trimming left V 1 base short and J 10 bases short, with 8 bases between. Germline CDR1 SGHTA, CDR2 FQGNSA. The CDR3 has 12 residues. CDR3 in amino acids: CASSLGLPEQFF. The DNA for the CDR3 is TGTGCCAGCAGCTTAGGACTACCCGAGCAGTTCTTC.

The chain combines TRBV28 with TRBJ2-1, with TRBD1 matching 12 bases. This CDR3 has 15 amino acids. V trimming: 2 bases; J trimming: 7 bases; junction bases outside the gene matches: 3. Germline V gene data show CDR1 as MDHEN and CDR2 as SYDVKM. The DNA for the CDR3 is TGTGCCAGCAGTTTAGGGGGACAGGGGGCAAATGAGCAGTTCTTC. It translates to CASSLGGQGANEQFF.

The chain employs TRBV5-4 and TRBJ2-3, with 16 bases aligning to TRBD2. The CDR3 runs to 17 residues. Germline CDR1 reads SGHNT; CDR2 reads YYREEE (reference sequence). Trimming at V came to 4 bases and at J to 8 bases, leaving 10 bases not matched to a gene. The CDR3 is CASSEGLAGGNPGTQYF. CDR3 coding DNA: TGTGCCAGCAGCGAGGGACTAGCGGGAGGGAACCCGGGTACGCAGTATTTT.

The chain couples TRBV7-9 to TRBJ1-1; 8 nucleotides align to TRBD1. Germline loops: CDR1 SEHNR, CDR2 FQNEAQ (reference sequence). CDR3 length equals 14 residues. Trimming cost V 5 bases and J 3 bases; bases outside gene matches: 5. For the CDR3, the DNA is TGTGCCAGCAGCCCCGACAGGGGAGACACTGAAGCTTTCTTT. Translating it yields CASSPDRGDTEAFF.

In this sample, this clone turned up many times. The V gene is TRBV21-1, the J gene TRBJ1-4. TRBV21-1 is recorded as a pseudogene. This CDR3 has 8 amino acids. CDR3 sequence: CASSVPEF. The DNA for the CDR3 is TGTGCCAGCTCGGTACCTGAATTT.

The V and J genes are TRBV4-1 and TRBJ2-3; 11 nucleotides align to TRBD2. The trim removed 1 base at V and 6 bases at J, leaving 15 bases unmatched. The CDR3 spans 19 residues. Germline loops: CDR1 MGHRA, CDR2 YSYEKL. The CDR3 DNA is TGCGCCAGCAGCCAAGGGCCGAATTTTAGCGGGAGGGCCAAGGATACGCAGTATTTT. Amino acid sequence: CASSQGPNFSGRAKDTQYF.

In its sample, this clone was seen many times. Relative to the germline gene, one junction end is altered; a read error may explain this. The V and J genes are TRBV10-3 and TRBJ2-5, with 9 bases that match TRBD1. This CDR3 region has 15 residues. Germline V gene sequence: CDR1 ENHRY, CDR2 SYGVKD. Here the CDR3 DNA reads TGTGCCATCACTGAGGGACAGGGAGAGAGAGAGACCCAGTACTTC. As protein: CAITEGQGERETQYF.

The chain uses TRBV15 and TRBJ1-1; D gene ambiguous. The V gene lost 3 bases and the J gene lost 0 bases, with 8 bases spanning the gap. This CDR3 has 14 residues. The germline gives CDR1 LNHNV, CDR2 YYDKDF (reference sequence). The CDR3 DNA follows: TGTGCCACCAGCAGGGACCCCATGAACACTGAAGCTTTCTTT. This codes for CATSRDPMNTEAFF.

The rearrangement joins TRBV19 to TRBJ2-6; 7 bases agree with TRBD1. Germline CDR1 is LNHDA and CDR2 is SQIVND (reference sequence). This CDR3 region has 16 residues. V trimming: 5 bases; J trimming: 4 bases; junction bases outside the gene matches: 8. CDR3 sequence: CASSVVGQAGANVLTF. The CDR3 bases are TGTGCCAGTAGTGTCGTCGGACAGGCCGGGGCCAACGTCCTGACTTTC.

The V and J genes are TRBV19 and TRBJ1-5; D gene uncertain. The V end lost 5 bases, the J end lost 0 bases, and 14 bases lay between the germline ends. The germline V gene has CDR1 LNHDA and CDR2 SQIVND (reference sequence). This CDR3 spans 16 amino acids. The CDR3 DNA follows: TGTGCCAGTAGTCGGGGTGGACGGTATAGCAATCAGCCCCAGCATTTT. It translates to CASSRGGRYSNQPQHF.

CDR3 DNA sequence: TGTGCCAGCAGCGTCGGGGCGGCAGGGGCTCGAGAGACCCAGTACTTC. Translation: CASSVGAAGARETQYF. V and J are TRBV11-3 and TRBJ2-5, with D tentatively TRBD1 (6 bases). Germline V lookup: CDR1 SGHNT, CDR2 YENEEA. This CDR3 has 16 residues. V was clipped by 5 bases and J by 4 bases, with 20 bases between them. The full variable domain, rest sourced from reference TRBV11-3 and TRBJ2-5, is EAGVVQSPRYKIIEKKQPVAFWCNPISGHNTLYWYLQNLGQGPELLIRYENEEAVDDSQLPKDRFSAERLKGVDSTLKIQPAELGDSAVYLCASSVGAAGARETQYFGPGTRLLVL.

With respect to this clone: Other nucleotide sequences in the sample specify the same CDR3. The V gene is TRBV15, the J gene TRBJ1-2; no definite D call. The CDR3 is made up of 15 amino acids. Trimming stripped 0 bases from V and 8 bases from J, with 16 bases between. The germline V gene has CDR1 LNHNV and CDR2 YYDKDF (reference sequence). The CDR3 DNA sequence: TGTGCCACCAGCAGAGACGAAGAAGGGCCGCGAGGCTACACCTTC. Amino acid sequence: CATSRDEEGPRGYTF.

The chain couples TRBV5-1 to TRBJ2-7; D is uncertain. Germline CDR1 reads SGHRS; CDR2 reads YFSETQ. Between the trimmed V and J ends, which lost 0 bases and 3 bases, there was a span of 13 bases. The CDR3 length is 15 residues. The CDR3 coding sequence is TGCGCCAGCAGCTTGGATAGGTCCGCAGGCTACGAGCAGTACTTC. It codes for CASSLDRSAGYEQYF.

This rearrangement joins TRBV6-6 to TRBJ2-7, with TRBD2 matching over 7 bases. CDR1 MNHNY and CDR2 SVGAGI come from the germline V gene (reference sequence). J gave up 2 bases and V 6 bases, and 13 bases lay outside the gene matches. CDR3 length: 16 amino acids. The CDR3 region is CASSFLRLAEAYEQYF. In nucleotides, the CDR3 is TGTGCCAGCAGCTTCTTAAGACTAGCTGAAGCCTACGAGCAGTACTTC.

V and J are TRBV28 and TRBJ2-7; possible D gene TRBD2, 6 bases. Germline CDR1 and CDR2: MDHEN and SYDVKM. The CDR3 covers 14 residues. Trimming left V 3 bases short and J 6 bases short, with 15 bases between. CDR3 residues: CASSFSGRSGEQYF. The CDR3 nucleotides are TGTGCCAGCAGTTTCAGTGGGAGGTCGGGCGAGCAGTACTTC.

V usage is TRBV7-8 and J usage is TRBJ1-3, with 7 positions matching TRBD1. Germline V gives CDR1 SGHVS, CDR2 FQNEAQ. The CDR3 is 15 amino acids. J lost 4 bases, V lost 1 base, and 4 bases had no gene match. The CDR3 sequence: CASSLGQGVGNTIYF. For the CDR3, the DNA is TGTGCCAGCAGCTTAGGGCAGGGGGTCGGAAACACCATATATTTT.

This clone was counted ten times or more. V and J are TRBV4-1 and TRBJ2-1, with 10 nucleotides matching TRBD2. The CDR3 totals 19 residues. Germline values: CDR1 MGHRA, CDR2 YSYEKL. Trimming cost V 4 bases and J 3 bases; bases outside gene matches: 15. CDR3 nucleotide sequence: TGCGCCAGCAGCCCAAGGTCTAGCGGGAGTACCTCCCACTACAATGAGCAGTTCTTC. It encodes CASSPRSSGSTSHYNEQFF.

The chain recombines TRBV5-1 with TRBJ2-1; 14 bases fit TRBD2. Germline CDR1 SGHRS, CDR2 YFSETQ. The length of the CDR3 is 17 residues. After removal of 0 bases from V and 8 bases from J, the junction contained 7 bases not matched to a gene. The chain's CDR3 is CASSLEGTSGSFDEQFF. The CDR3 region has the DNA TGCGCCAGCAGCTTGGAAGGGACTAGCGGGAGTTTCGATGAGCAGTTCTTC.

J is TRBJ2-7 and V is TRBV19, with a tentative D call TRBD2 (5 bases). Trimming cost V 8 bases and J 4 bases, with 15 bases left between them. The CDR3 is 13 residues long. Looked up from germline, CDR1 is LNHDA and CDR2 is SQIVND (reference sequence). The CDR3 sequence is CASSAGREYEQYF. For the CDR3, the DNA is TGTGCCAGTTCCGCAGGCCGGGAATACGAGCAGTACTTC.

V usage is TRBV7-9 and J usage is TRBJ1-2; 8 bases fit TRBD1. The CDR3 runs to 15 residues. Germline loops: CDR1 SEHNR, CDR2 FQNEAQ (reference sequence). Trimming took 3 bases from V and 8 from J; bases not matched to a gene: 11. The CDR3 region has the DNA TGTGCCAGCAGCTTCGGCTCGGGGCAGGGGGCAGGCTACACCTTC. Its translation: CASSFGSGQGAGYTF.

The chain couples TRBV7-3 to TRBJ2-5, with 10 bases that match TRBD2. The CDR3 sequence is 15 residues long. J was trimmed by 2 bases and V by 5 bases; bases with no gene match: 5. Germline V gene lookup returns CDR1 SGHTA and CDR2 FQGTGA. In DNA, the CDR3 is TGTGCCAGCAGCACGGGACTAGCGAAACAAGAGACCCAGTACTTC. The encoded protein is CASSTGLAKQETQYF.

The V call is TRBV5-1, the J call TRBJ2-1; TRBD2 aligns across 10 bases. Germline V gene sequence: CDR1 SGHRS, CDR2 YFSETQ. V was clipped by 0 bases and J by 7 bases; unmatched bases: 4. This CDR3 is built from 15 residues. The CDR3: CASSLEAAGGNEQFF. CDR3 bases: TGCGCCAGCAGCTTGGAGGCAGCGGGAGGGAATGAGCAGTTCTTC.